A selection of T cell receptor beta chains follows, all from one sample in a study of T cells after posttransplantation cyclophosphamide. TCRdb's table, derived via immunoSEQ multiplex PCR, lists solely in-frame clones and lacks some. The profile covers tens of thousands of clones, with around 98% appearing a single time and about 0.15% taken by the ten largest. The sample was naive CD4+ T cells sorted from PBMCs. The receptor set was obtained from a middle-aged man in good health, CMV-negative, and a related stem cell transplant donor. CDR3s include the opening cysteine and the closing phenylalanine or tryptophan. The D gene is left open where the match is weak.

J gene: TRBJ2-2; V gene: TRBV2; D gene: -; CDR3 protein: CASSESRMNTGELFF; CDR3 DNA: TGTGCCAGCAGTGAATCCCGTATGAACACCGGGGAGCTGTTTTTT
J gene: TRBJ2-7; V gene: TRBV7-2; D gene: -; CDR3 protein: CASSLIAEQGEQYF; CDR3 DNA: TGTGCCAGCAGCCTAATAGCGGAGCAGGGCGAGCAGTACTTC
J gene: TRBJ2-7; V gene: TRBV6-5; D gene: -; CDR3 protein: CASSYGPQFYEQYF; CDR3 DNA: TGTGCCAGCAGTTATGGCCCCCAGTTCTACGAGCAGTACTTC
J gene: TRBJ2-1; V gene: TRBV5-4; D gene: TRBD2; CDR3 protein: CASSSQTSEKVNEQFF; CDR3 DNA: TGTGCCAGCAGCTCCCAGACTAGCGAGAAGGTCAATGAGCAGTTCTTC
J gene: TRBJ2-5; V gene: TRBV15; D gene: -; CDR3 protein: CATSRDPGEETQYF; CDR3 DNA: TGTGCCACCAGCAGAGACCCGGGGGAGGAGACCCAGTACTTC
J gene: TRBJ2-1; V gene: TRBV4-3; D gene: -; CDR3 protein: CASSRGDFEQFF; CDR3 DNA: TGCGCCAGCAGCCGGGGGGATTTTGAGCAGTTCTTC
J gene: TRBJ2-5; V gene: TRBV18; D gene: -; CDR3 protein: CASSSRLQETQYF; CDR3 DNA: TGTGCCAGCTCAAGCCGGTTGCAAGAGACCCAGTACTTC
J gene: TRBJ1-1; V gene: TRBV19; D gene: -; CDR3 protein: CASSPRGGWREAFF; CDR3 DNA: TGTGCCAGTAGCCCCCGGGGGGGTTGGCGTGAAGCTTTCTTT
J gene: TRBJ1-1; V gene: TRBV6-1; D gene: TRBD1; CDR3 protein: CASSSQGAQKTEAFF; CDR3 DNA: TGTGCCAGCAGTTCACAGGGGGCCCAGAAGACTGAAGCTTTCTTT
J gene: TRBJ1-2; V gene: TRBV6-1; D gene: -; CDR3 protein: CASRTGLYYGYTF; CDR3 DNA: TGTGCCAGCAGAACAGGGCTTTACTATGGCTACACCTTC
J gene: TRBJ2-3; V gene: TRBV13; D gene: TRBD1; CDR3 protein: CASSFKKGQALNTQYF; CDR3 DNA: TGTGCCAGCAGCTTTAAGAAAGGACAGGCTCTAAATACGCAGTATTTT
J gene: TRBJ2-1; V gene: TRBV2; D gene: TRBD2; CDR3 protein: CASSEASGVTYNEQFF; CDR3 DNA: TGTGCCAGCAGTGAAGCTAGCGGGGTAACCTACAATGAGCAGTTCTTC